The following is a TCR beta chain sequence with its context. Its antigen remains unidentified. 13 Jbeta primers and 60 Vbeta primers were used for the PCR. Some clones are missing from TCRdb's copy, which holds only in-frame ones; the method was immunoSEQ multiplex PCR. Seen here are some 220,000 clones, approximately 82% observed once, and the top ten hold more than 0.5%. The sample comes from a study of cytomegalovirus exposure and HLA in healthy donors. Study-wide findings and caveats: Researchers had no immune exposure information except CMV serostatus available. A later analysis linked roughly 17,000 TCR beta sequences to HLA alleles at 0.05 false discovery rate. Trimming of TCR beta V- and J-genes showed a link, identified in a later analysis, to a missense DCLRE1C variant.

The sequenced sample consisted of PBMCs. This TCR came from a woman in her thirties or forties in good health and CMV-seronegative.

The CDR3 protein is CAWSALAGGRSGEQFF. In nucleotides, the CDR3 is TGTGCCTGGAGTGCTTTAGCGGGGGGCCGATCAGGGGAGCAGTTCTTC. V and J are TRBV30 and TRBJ2-1; 10 bases line up with TRBD2. The V segment lost 1 base and the J segment 10 bases; nucleotides outside the gene matches: 13. The CDR3 length is 16 residues. Germline V gene sequence: CDR1 GTSNPN, CDR2 SVGIG (reference sequence).